This T cell receptor (beta chain) was sequenced during a study of shared clonotypes between healthy human individuals (dated by TCRdb to 2019 to 2021). Context from the whole study: The cohort comprised two women and a few men aged 18 to 49 years. For each donor, CD4 naive and CD4 memory were each run on three plates, CD8 naive on two plates, and CD8 memory on one plate. To estimate repertoire size and how much clonotype sharing occurs between individuals, the study deeply sequenced the blood TCR repertoires of 4 to 6 healthy adults. To increase sequencing depth and limit assay-specific biases, TCR repertoire library preparation and sequencing were carried out by different laboratories using diverse techniques. Per donor, leukapheresis produced somewhere between about 0.94 and 10 billion PBMCs. Results the study describes overall, beyond this receptor: Higher generation probabilities were observed for clonotypes shared by all four sorted-subset donors than for non-shared clonotypes. When several donors were compared, the shared fraction of clonotypes was around 5% for naive CD4, around 4% for naive CD8, more than 2% for memory CD4, and less than 0.5% for memory CD8. The small number of donors limited the genetic and exposure-history diversity represented. Even with the large sequencing depth, rarefaction of the sorted-subset datasets indicated that sequencing was incomplete. Pairwise subsampling indicated that sequencing depth was expected to affect the degree of clonotype sharing among donors. Only blood was sampled, and tissue TCR repertoires likely differ from those in blood. Larger estimated clonotype richness was generally found for naive subsets than for memory subsets.

This clone was recorded only once. Its antigen is currently not known. It has no much larger one-base neighbor in the sample; base qualities were not kept. Using the deep immunoSEQ assay, multiplex PCR amplified TCR CDR3 regions from genomic DNA. Extracted genomic DNA from each cell subset was distributed evenly across all wells of several immunoSEQ 96-well plates, and each plate was treated as a replicate. For sorted subsets, around 0.2 ug genomic DNA, equal to about 30,000 T cell genomes, was loaded into each replicate PCR. The purified libraries were quantified using a Qubit 3.0 fluorometer, sized with a Bioanalyzer 2100, and then quantified again using the KAPA Library Quantification kit. Every immunoSEQ 96-well plate was sequenced on a separate single-read 150-cycle Illumina NextSeq 550 flow cell. The paper's data handling went like this. The immunoSEQ output contained only junctional sequences without quality scores, so filtering could not match that applied to full-length reads. Sequences were annotated with PyIR, a Python wrapper for IgBLAST v1.9, using IMGT germline references to assign V/J genes and CDR3. Reads were filtered out if the reads had weak V/J assignments (E-value above 1e-6), no CDR3, stop codons, out-of-frame junctions, or ambiguous translated residues. V3J clonotypes were defined by identical inferred V gene, J gene, and CDR3 amino acid sequence. To compute the percentage overlap between repertoires, the number of shared unique clonotypes was divided by the size of the smaller repertoire. Richness of each repertoire was evaluated using RTK rarefaction, the Chao1 estimator, and Recon v2.1 estimates of unobserved clonotypes. Generation probabilities for all TCRbeta clonotypes obtained by the gDNA method from a handful of donors were computed using OLGA. Imported from immuneACCESS, the table was reduced by TCRdb to in-frame sequences with V and J called. These copies leave out some clones; in studies compared against another copy, an unresolved V gene accounts for under half, and the cause of the remainder is not known. The V and J calls and clone size were taken over from that table, and D and trimming were inferred from the DNA. The table for this sample lists under 600,000 clones; more than 95% of them were counted only once. 0.25% to 0.35% of the sample lies in the top ten.

For the CD8 naive samples, CD45RO-negative cells were positively selected for CCR7, yielding a CD45RA+CCR7+ population from which TemRA cells were excluded. The donors were healthy, HIV-negative adults with no recently reported acute infections or vaccinations. Every donor was a Caucasian adult residing in Nashville, Tennessee, USA. After blood collection by leukapheresis, PBMCs were isolated using Ficoll-Histopaque density gradient centrifugation and then cryopreserved in the vapor phase of liquid nitrogen. Purity and quantity of every magnetically sorted T cell population were checked by analytical flow cytometry. Genomic DNA was isolated from every sorted fraction and measured by UV absorbance on a Nanodrop 2000c. The CDR1 and CDR2 encoded by the germline V gene (reference sequence) are SGHKS and YYEKEE. Inclusive of the bounding cysteine and phenylalanine, the CDR3 is 15 residues long. Only the CDR3 DNA stays, 45 bases, in frame from base 1. V is shortened by 0 bases, J by 1 base, and the region joining them spans 8 bases.

Sequences were obtained from naive CD8+ T cells sorted from blood. This specimen's cell subset or site label, per the study, means: CD45RA+CCR7+. The sequence came from a man aged 30 to 45 in good health. The V and J segments used are TRBV5-5 and TRBJ2-1, with the D gene too uncertain to name. The DNA sequence reads TGTGCCAGCAGCTTGGCGCGGATTTCCTACAATGAGCAGTTCTTC. Translated, it gives CASSLARISYNEQFF. This CDR3, with the reference TRBV5-5 and TRBJ2-1 proteins standing in past its ends, gives the full variable domain DAGVTQSPTHLIKTRGQQVTLRCSPISGHKSVSWYQQVLGQGPQFIFQYYEKEERGRGNFPDRFSARQFPNYSSELNVNALLLGDSALYLCASSLARISYNEQFFGPGTRLTVL.